These T cell receptor beta chains were read from a single sample in a study of T-cell memory formation after mild COVID-19. TCRdb redid the calling of the 5' RACE reads with MiXCR, one entry per CDR3 protein. Of around 390,000 distinct CDR3 sequences detected, about 17% appear once; the ten largest clones hold about 22%. Sequencing input: PBMCs or a T cell subset sorted from them (not recorded which). These receptor sequences come from a young man who had mild COVID-19 (a few samples of this study predate the infection). Cell type and time point are not known. CDR3s include the opening cysteine and the closing phenylalanine or tryptophan. The D gene is left open where the match is weak.

-,12,TRBV19,CASSTTNQPQHF
-,13,TRBV12-3/TRBV12-4,CASVPGYNQPQHF
TRBD2,16,TRBV7-2,CASSSPAGGRGNEQFF
-,14,TRBV29-1,CSVVGVREGTEAFF
TRBD2,15,TRBV7-6,CASSLGEGLQETQYF
TRBD1,12,TRBV20-1,CSAWTGLYGYTF
TRBD2,15,TRBV28,CASSALAGSYNEQFF
TRBD2,17,TRBV5-1,CASSAGLAGGFFDEQFF
-,14,TRBV28,CASTAAGNTGELFF
TRBD2,13,TRBV7-2,CARAGGLTDTQYF
-,15,TRBV6-5,CASTPFGRAGEKLFF
TRBD1,13,TRBV24-1,CATSVTGDQPQHF
-,13,TRBV5-8,CASSLGAKDTQYF
TRBD1,15,TRBV7-2,CASSLRTGEAGELFF
-,14,TRBV4-3,CASSHLRPNEKLFF
-,14,TRBV10-2,CASSESQINQPQHF
-,11,TRBV7-9,CASSLIEEQYF
-,17,TRBV6-2/TRBV6-3,CASSYSMETVVDRTQYF
TRBD1,14,TRBV9,CATSTGGYTGELFF
TRBD1,14,TRBV29-1,CSIQGAAGANVLTF
-,13,TRBV27,CASSFSRALEQYF
-,15,TRBV6-2/TRBV6-3,CASTRTTSPTDTQYF
-,13,TRBV20-1,CSARNGDLGGYTF
-,17,TRBV19,CASSSQGFPPSNYGYTF
-,14,TRBV28,CASTAGDDTDTQYF
-,11,TRBV27,CASSWGGELFF
TRBD1,15,TRBV2,CASNRDRDVYEKLFF
-,13,TRBV12-3/TRBV12-4,CASSPSWSTEAFF
TRBD2,16,TRBV9,CASSVLGLSNTGELFF
-,13,TRBV7-2,CASSLSRGDGYTF
-,12,TRBV7-2,CASSAWGYEQYF
-,14,TRBV28,CASSFPAAQETQYF
-,12,TRBV19,CAAGTGANVLTF
-,13,TRBV12-3/TRBV12-4,CASRRGPGNTIYF
-,15,TRBV7-9,CASSSPDVASYEQYF
TRBD2,15,TRBV20-1,CSAPSGGGQNNEQFF
-,13,TRBV12-3/TRBV12-4,CASSLLEGYEQYF
-,16,TRBV20-1,CSARDWGMGYTDTQYF
-,16,TRBV9,CASSVASAGGQETQYF
TRBD1,16,TRBV18,CASSPLDRGRISEAFF
-,13,TRBV6-2/TRBV6-3,CASSYRAAYGYTF
TRBD2,16,TRBV5-1,CASSLELAGVSGELFF
-,16,TRBV5-1,CASSLASRAETDTQYF
-,13,TRBV10-3,CATGPTGSTEAFF
TRBD1,11,TRBV28,CASNRGNEAFF
-,13,TRBV4-1,CASSQLGPYEQYF
TRBD2,14,TRBV7-3,CASSRAGGLSEQFF
-,12,TRBV12-3/TRBV12-4,CASTRMNTEAFF
-,15,TRBV12-3/TRBV12-4,CASSLSGAGFEKLFF
-,16,TRBV5-1,CASSFLTGSGANVLTF
TRBD1,15,TRBV9,CASSTSGTGENEQFF
-,12,TRBV20-1,CSANERADTQYF
-,13,TRBV10-3,CAIRGTDNYGYTF